The 21 T cell receptor beta chains listed next were all sequenced from one sample in a study of blood T cell repertoires in COVID-19. Here immunoSEQ multiplex PCR was the method, and the copy in TCRdb shows in-frame clones only, minus some. The sample shows approximately 140,000 clones, about 84% of them seen only once. The sequenced sample was peripheral blood. The source of these receptors is a human donor in a cohort sampled during active COVID-19.

The chain joins TRBV5-1 to TRBJ2-6; no clear D gene. The germline gives CDR1 SGHRS, CDR2 YFSETQ. V was trimmed by 0 bases and J by 2 bases, leaving 18 bases between them. This CDR3 comprises 19 residues. DNA for the CDR3: TGCGCCAGCAGCTTGGCTTCTGGGCCAAACCTTCCTGGGGCCAACGTCCTGACTTTC. This translates into CASSLASGPNLPGANVLTF.

The rearrangement uses TRBV4-3 and TRBJ1-3; D is undetermined. Trimming shortened V by 0 bases and J by 2 bases, and 8 bases separated the two germline ends. CDR1 is LGHNA, CDR2 YSLEER, per germline. This CDR3 spans 15 amino acids. The CDR3 is CASSQEAYTGNTIYF. DNA for the CDR3: TGCGCCAGCAGCCAAGAAGCGTATACTGGAAACACCATATATTTT.

The chain is built from TRBV19 and TRBJ2-5, with 11 bases lining up with TRBD2. Germline V gene data show CDR1 as LNHDA and CDR2 as SQIVND (reference sequence). CDR3 length: 13 residues. V trimming: 9 bases; J trimming: 5 bases; junction bases outside the gene matches: 5. CDR3: CASGLAGTETQYF. The CDR3 DNA sequence: TGTGCCAGCGGACTAGCGGGTACGGAGACCCAGTACTTC. Full variable domain (rest looked up from reference TRBV19 and TRBJ2-5): DGGITQSPKYLFRKEGQNVTLSCEQNLNHDAMYWYRQDPGQGLRLIYYSQIVNDFQKGDIAEGYSVSREKKESFPLTVTSAQKNPTAFYLCASGLAGTETQYFGPGTRLLVL.

The CDR3 DNA reads TGCGCCAGCAGCTTGGCCCAGGGGGGCAATGAGCAGTTCTTC. Residues: CASSLAQGGNEQFF. This chain connects TRBV5-1 to TRBJ2-1; D perhaps matches TRBD1 (7 bases). Germline CDR1 is SGHRS and CDR2 is YFSETQ. Trimming removed 0 bases at V and 6 bases at J, with 10 bases between. The CDR3 contains 14 residues.

The chain joins TRBV29-1 to TRBJ2-7; tentatively, D is TRBD2 (6 bases). Trimming took off 7 bases at V and 3 bases at J, with 19 bases between the two ends. The CDR3 is 14 residues long. The germline gives CDR1 SQVTM, CDR2 ANQGSEA. For the CDR3, the DNA is TGCAGCGCCCAGGACGGGGGAGTCGGCTACGAGCAGTACTTC. Translation: CSAQDGGVGYEQYF.

The chain joins TRBV5-6 to TRBJ1-1; D is unclear. V lost 0 bases, J lost 5 bases, and 14 bases lay in between. This CDR3 contains 15 residues. Germline V gene sequence: CDR1 SGHDT, CDR2 YYEEEE. CDR3 coding DNA: TGTGCCAGCAGCTTGGCCTCGGGTACGGGTACTGAAGCTTTCTTT. Amino acids: CASSLASGTGTEAFF.

This clone was recorded only once. The V call is TRBV5-6, the J call TRBJ1-5; D remains ambiguous. The V end lost 4 bases, the J end lost 7 bases, and 12 bases lay between the germline ends. Germline V CDR1 and CDR2: SGHDT, YYEEEE. This CDR3 is 13 amino acids long. In DNA, the CDR3 is TGTGCCAGCAGCACACAATATTCCCAGCCCCAGCATTTT. It codes for CASSTQYSQPQHF.

This sequence joins TRBV7-9 and TRBJ2-1, with D perhaps TRBD1 (6 bases). Germline V lookup: CDR1 SEHNR, CDR2 FQNEAQ (reference sequence). V was trimmed by 0 bases and J by 1 base, leaving 7 bases between them. The CDR3 contains 15 residues. The CDR3 is CASSLAQGSYNEQFF. The CDR3 nucleotides read TGTGCCAGCAGCTTAGCACAGGGTTCCTACAATGAGCAGTTCTTC.

This chain links TRBV13 with TRBJ2-2, with a weak D call TRBD1 (5 bases). The V gene lost 0 bases and the J gene lost 4 bases, with 12 bases spanning the gap. CDR1 PRHDT and CDR2 FYEKMQ come from the germline V gene (reference sequence). There are 16 residues in the CDR3. The chain's CDR3 is CASSLGTQGATGELFF. The CDR3 region has the DNA TGTGCCAGCAGCTTAGGGACCCAAGGGGCCACCGGGGAGCTGTTTTTT.

This clone was observed once. The chain joins TRBV10-3 to TRBJ2-3; D might be TRBD2 (6 bases). The germline V gene has CDR1 ENHRY and CDR2 SYGVKD. V was shortened by 8 bases and J by 3 bases, with 15 bases between the two germline ends. CDR3 length equals 14 residues. CDR3: CAIGGAIRTDTQYF. The CDR3 DNA is TGTGCCATCGGAGGGGCGATACGAACAGATACGCAGTATTTT.

The chain employs TRBV2 and TRBJ1-4, with 8 bases identical to TRBD1. This CDR3 region has 15 residues. With V trimmed by 0 bases and J by 7 bases, 4 bases remained unmatched. Per germline, CDR1 SNHLY and CDR2 FYNNEI. CDR3: CASSEAQGAGEKLFF. CDR3 in DNA: TGTGCCAGCAGTGAAGCGCAGGGGGCAGGTGAAAAACTGTTTTTT.

This chain uses TRBV19 with TRBJ1-1, with 9 bases fitting TRBD1. CDR1 is LNHDA and CDR2 is SQIVND in the germline V gene (reference sequence). The CDR3 has 14 residues. The J segment lost 4 bases and the V segment lost 3 bases, leaving 3 bases of the junction unmatched. CDR3: CASSIETGGTEAFF. CDR3 sequence (DNA): TGTGCCAGTAGTATCGAGACAGGGGGCACTGAAGCTTTCTTT.

The chain links TRBV5-1 to TRBJ1-1, with D perhaps matching TRBD1 (6 bases). The CDR3 is 14 amino acids. Germline V gene sequence: CDR1 SGHRS, CDR2 YFSETQ. Deletions cut 0 bases from V and 5 bases from J, with 11 bases between. CDR3 loop: CASSLDGGVTEAFF. The CDR3 DNA follows: TGCGCCAGCAGCTTGGATGGGGGCGTAACTGAAGCTTTCTTT.

This clone was detected ten times or more. This rearrangement joins TRBV7-3 to TRBJ2-1; TRBD1 aligns across 7 bases. Germline V lookup: CDR1 SGHTA, CDR2 FQGTGA. J gave up 8 bases and V 5 bases, and 9 bases lay outside the gene matches. The CDR3 has 14 amino acids. In DNA form, the CDR3 reads TGTGCCAGCAGCAGGGACAGACCTTCAGATGAGCAGTTCTTC. Its protein is CASSRDRPSDEQFF.

V is TRBV3-1 (or the pseudogene TRBV3-2) and J is TRBJ1-1; 8 bases align to TRBD1. The germline V gene has CDR1 LGHDT and CDR2 YNNKEL (reference sequence). The CDR3 loop spans 13 amino acids. V shed 0 bases and J 11 bases; nucleotides not matched to a gene: 5. The CDR3 DNA reads TGTGCCAGCAGCCAAGAACACAGGGGGTGGGCTTTCTTT. Translation gives CASSQEHRGWAFF.

V and J are TRBV19 and TRBJ1-2; TRBD1 matches 11 bases. Germline V CDR1 and CDR2: LNHDA, SQIVND (reference sequence). Trimming removed 7 bases from V and 7 bases from J; junction bases left unmatched: 2. The length of the CDR3 is 12 residues. CDR3 protein: CASKDRGLGYTF. The CDR3 bases are TGTGCCAGTAAGGACAGGGGGCTTGGCTACACCTTC. Looking up the rest from reference TRBV19 and TRBJ1-2 gives the full variable domain: DGGITQSPKYLFRKEGQNVTLSCEQNLNHDAMYWYRQDPGQGLRLIYYSQIVNDFQKGDIAEGYSVSREKKESFPLTVTSAQKNPTAFYLCASKDRGLGYTFGSGTRLTVV.

The chain uses TRBV3-1 (or the pseudogene TRBV3-2) and TRBJ2-5; 8 positions match TRBD1. The CDR3 contains 15 residues. CDR1 is LGHDT and CDR2 is YNNKEL in the germline V gene (reference sequence). The J segment lost 2 bases and the V segment lost 5 bases, leaving 7 bases of the junction unmatched. DNA for the CDR3: TGTGCCAGCAGCAAGGCCGGGACAGGTCAAGAGACCCAGTACTTC. It encodes CASSKAGTGQETQYF.

This chain connects TRBV7-9 to TRBJ2-1; 8 bases are shared with TRBD1. The CDR3 is made up of 15 amino acids. The ends lost 3 bases at V and 0 bases at J; junction bases unmatched: 1. Germline V gene lookup returns CDR1 SEHNR and CDR2 FQNEAQ (reference sequence). CDR3 loop: CASSFGTGSYNEQFF. For the CDR3, the DNA is TGTGCCAGCAGCTTCGGGACAGGCTCCTACAATGAGCAGTTCTTC.

The rearrangement links TRBV7-2 to TRBJ2-1; unclear D gene. V lost 2 bases and J lost 8, with 13 bases in between. The CDR3 sequence is 14 residues long. Looked up from germline, CDR1 is SGHTA and CDR2 is FQGNSA. The CDR3 sequence: CASSLSGGWHEQFF. In DNA form, the CDR3 reads TGTGCCAGCAGCTTATCCGGCGGTTGGCATGAGCAGTTCTTC.

This clone was picked up a small number of times. This rearrangement joins TRBV11-2 to TRBJ2-1; possibly TRBD2 for D (5 bases). Germline lookup yields CDR1 SGHAT and CDR2 FQNNGV. V lost 2 bases and J 7 bases, leaving 12 bases between the germline ends. The CDR3 has 14 amino acids. The CDR3 DNA is TGTGCCAGCAGCTTATCCGGGAAGTTGAATGAGCAGTTCTTC. It specifies CASSLSGKLNEQFF.

J is TRBJ1-3 and V is TRBV19; D remains unclear. The V gene lost 4 bases and the J gene lost 5 bases, with 9 bases spanning the gap. The CDR3 length is 13 residues. The germline V gene has CDR1 LNHDA and CDR2 SQIVND (reference sequence). CDR3 DNA: TGTGCCAGTAGTAGGCCGGGGAGAAACACCATATATTTT. As protein: CASSRPGRNTIYF.